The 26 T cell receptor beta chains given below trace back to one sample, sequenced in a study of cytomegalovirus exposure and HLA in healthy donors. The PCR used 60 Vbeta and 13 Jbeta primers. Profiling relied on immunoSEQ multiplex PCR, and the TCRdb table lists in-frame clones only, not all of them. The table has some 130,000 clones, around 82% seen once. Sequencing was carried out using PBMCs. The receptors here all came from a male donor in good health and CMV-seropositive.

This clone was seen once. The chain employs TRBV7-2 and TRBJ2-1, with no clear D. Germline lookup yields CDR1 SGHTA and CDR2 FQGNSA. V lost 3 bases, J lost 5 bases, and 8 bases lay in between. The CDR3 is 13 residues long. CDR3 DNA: TGTGCCAGCAGCTTCAGTTCGAACAATGAGCAGTTCTTC. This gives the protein CASSFSSNNEQFF.

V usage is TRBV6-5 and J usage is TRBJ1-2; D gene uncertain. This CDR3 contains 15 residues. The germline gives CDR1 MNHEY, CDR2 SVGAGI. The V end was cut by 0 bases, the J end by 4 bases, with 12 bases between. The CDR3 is CASSYSRWRVYGYTF. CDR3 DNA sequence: TGTGCCAGCAGTTACTCGCGCTGGAGAGTCTATGGCTACACCTTC.

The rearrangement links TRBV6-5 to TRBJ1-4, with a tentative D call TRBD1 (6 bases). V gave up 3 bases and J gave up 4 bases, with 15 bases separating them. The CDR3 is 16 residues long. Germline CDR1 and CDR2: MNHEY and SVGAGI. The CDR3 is CASSYSYRDLNEKLFF. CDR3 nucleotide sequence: TGTGCCAGCAGTTATTCATACAGGGACCTTAATGAAAAACTGTTTTTT.

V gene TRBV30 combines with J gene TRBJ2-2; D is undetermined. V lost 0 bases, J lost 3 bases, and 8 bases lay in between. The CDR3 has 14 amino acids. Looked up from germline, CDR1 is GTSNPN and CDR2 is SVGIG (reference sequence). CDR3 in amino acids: CAWSVRQDTGELFF. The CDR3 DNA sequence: TGTGCCTGGAGTGTACGGCAGGACACCGGGGAGCTGTTTTTT. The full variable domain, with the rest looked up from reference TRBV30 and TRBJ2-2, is SQTIHQWPATLVQPVGSPLSLECTVEGTSNPNLYWYRQAAGRGLQLLFYSVGIGQISSEVPQNLSASRPQDRQFILSSKKLLLSDSGFYLCAWSVRQDTGELFFGEGSRLTVL.

The CDR3 DNA reads as TGTGCCAGCAGCCCAGGCTACGAGCAGTACTTC. This gives the protein CASSPGYEQYF. The V gene is TRBV27, the J gene TRBJ2-7, with D hard to call. There are 11 residues in the CDR3. CDR1 MNHEY and CDR2 SMNVEV come from the germline V gene (reference sequence). Trimming removed 6 bases from V and 3 bases from J, with 6 bases in between.

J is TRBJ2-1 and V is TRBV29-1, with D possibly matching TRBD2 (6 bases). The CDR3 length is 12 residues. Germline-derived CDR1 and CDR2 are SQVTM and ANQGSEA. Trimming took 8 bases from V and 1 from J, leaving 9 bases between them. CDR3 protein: CSLGRSYNEQFF. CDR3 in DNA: TGCAGCTTGGGGAGGTCCTACAATGAGCAGTTCTTC.

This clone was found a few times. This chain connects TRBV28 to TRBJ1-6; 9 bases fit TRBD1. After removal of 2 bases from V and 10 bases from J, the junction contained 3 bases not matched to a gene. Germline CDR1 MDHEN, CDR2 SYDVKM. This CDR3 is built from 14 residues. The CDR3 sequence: CASSLGTGQSPLHF. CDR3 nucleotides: TGTGCCAGCAGTTTAGGGACAGGGCAATCACCCCTCCACTTT.

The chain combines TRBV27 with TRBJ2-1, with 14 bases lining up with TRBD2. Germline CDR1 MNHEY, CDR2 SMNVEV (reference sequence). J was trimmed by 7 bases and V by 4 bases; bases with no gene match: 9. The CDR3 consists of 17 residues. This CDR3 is CASSSQGLAGAGNEQFF. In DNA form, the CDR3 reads TGTGCCAGCAGTTCACAGGGACTAGCGGGAGCGGGAAATGAGCAGTTCTTC.

The CDR3 protein is CASSSLLTGREETQYF. CDR3 nucleotide sequence: TGTGCCAGCAGCTCGCTCTTGACAGGGCGAGAAGAGACCCAGTACTTC. The chain is built from TRBV11-2 and TRBJ2-5, with 7 bases fitting TRBD1. The CDR3 is 16 amino acids. Trimming removed 4 bases from V and 3 bases from J; junction bases left unmatched: 11. Germline values: CDR1 SGHAT, CDR2 FQNNGV.

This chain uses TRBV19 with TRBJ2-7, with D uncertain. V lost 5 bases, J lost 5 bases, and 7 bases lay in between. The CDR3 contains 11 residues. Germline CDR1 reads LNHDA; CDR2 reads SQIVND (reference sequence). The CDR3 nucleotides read TGTGCCAGTAGTGAGCTTAACGAGCAGTACTTC. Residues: CASSELNEQYF.

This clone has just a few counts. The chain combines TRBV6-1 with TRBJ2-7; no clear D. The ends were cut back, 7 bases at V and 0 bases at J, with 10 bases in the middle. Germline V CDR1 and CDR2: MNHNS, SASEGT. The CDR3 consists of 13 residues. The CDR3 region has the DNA TGTGCCAGCAAGCACCCTAGCTCCTACGAGCAGTACTTC. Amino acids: CASKHPSSYEQYF.

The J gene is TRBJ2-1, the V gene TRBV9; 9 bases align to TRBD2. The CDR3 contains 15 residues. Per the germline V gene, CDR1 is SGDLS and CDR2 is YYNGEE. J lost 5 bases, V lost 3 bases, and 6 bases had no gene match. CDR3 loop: CASSASGRPDNEQFF. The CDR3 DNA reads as TGTGCCAGCAGCGCCAGCGGGAGGCCAGACAATGAGCAGTTCTTC.

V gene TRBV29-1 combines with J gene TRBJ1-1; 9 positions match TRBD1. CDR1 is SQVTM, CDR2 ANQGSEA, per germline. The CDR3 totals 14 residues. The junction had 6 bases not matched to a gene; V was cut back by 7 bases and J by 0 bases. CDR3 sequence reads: CSATQGALNTEAFF. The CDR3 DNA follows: TGCAGCGCAACACAGGGGGCCCTGAACACTGAAGCTTTCTTT.

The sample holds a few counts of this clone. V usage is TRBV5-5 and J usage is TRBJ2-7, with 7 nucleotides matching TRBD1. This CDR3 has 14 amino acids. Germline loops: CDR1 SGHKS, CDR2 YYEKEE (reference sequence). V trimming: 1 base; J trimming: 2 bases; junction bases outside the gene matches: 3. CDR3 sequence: CASSLTQGAYEQYF. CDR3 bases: TGTGCCAGCAGCTTGACCCAGGGGGCCTACGAGCAGTACTTC.

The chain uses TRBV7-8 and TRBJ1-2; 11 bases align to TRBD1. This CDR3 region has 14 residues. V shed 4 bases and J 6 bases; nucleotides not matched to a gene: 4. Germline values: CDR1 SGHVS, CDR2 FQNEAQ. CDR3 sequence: CASSYRTGGDGYTF. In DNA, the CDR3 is TGTGCCAGCAGCTACAGGACAGGGGGCGATGGCTACACCTTC.

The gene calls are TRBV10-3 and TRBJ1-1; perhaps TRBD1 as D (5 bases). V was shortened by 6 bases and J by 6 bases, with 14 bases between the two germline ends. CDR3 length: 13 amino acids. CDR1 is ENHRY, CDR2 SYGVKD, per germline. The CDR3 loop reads CAISRAEYAEAFF. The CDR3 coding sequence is TGTGCCATCAGCAGGGCTGAGTACGCTGAAGCTTTCTTT.

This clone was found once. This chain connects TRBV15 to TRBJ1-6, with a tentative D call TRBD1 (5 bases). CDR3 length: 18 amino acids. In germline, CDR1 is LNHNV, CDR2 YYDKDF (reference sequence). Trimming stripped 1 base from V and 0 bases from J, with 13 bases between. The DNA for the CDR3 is TGTGCCACCAGCAGAGGACAGCCGAAGAGCTCCTATAATTCACCCCTCCACTTT. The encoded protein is CATSRGQPKSSYNSPLHF.

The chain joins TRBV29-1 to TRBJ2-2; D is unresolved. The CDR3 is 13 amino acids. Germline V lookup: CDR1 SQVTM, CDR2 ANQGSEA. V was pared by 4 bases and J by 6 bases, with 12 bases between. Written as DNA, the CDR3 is TGCAGCGTTGTGGGCTCACGACCCGGGGAGCTGTTTTTT. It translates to CSVVGSRPGELFF.

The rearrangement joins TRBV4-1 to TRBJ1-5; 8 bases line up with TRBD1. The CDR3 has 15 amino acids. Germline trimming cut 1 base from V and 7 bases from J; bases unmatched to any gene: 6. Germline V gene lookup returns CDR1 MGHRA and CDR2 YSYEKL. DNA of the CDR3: TGCGCCAGCAGCCAAGCAGGGGGCGGGGGCCAGCCCCAGCATTTT. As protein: CASSQAGGGGQPQHF.

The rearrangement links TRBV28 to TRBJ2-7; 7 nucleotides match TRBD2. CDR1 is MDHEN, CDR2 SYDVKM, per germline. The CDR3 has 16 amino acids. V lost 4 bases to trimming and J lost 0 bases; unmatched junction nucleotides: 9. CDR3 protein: CASSSPQLAHSYEQYF. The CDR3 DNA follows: TGTGCCAGCAGTTCACCCCAACTAGCGCACTCCTACGAGCAGTACTTC. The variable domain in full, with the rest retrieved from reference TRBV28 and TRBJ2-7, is DVKVTQSSRYLVKRTGEKVFLECVQDMDHENMFWYRQDPGLGLRLIYFSYDVKMKEKGDIPEGYSVSREKKERFSLILESASTNQTSMYLCASSSPQLAHSYEQYFGPGTRLTVT.

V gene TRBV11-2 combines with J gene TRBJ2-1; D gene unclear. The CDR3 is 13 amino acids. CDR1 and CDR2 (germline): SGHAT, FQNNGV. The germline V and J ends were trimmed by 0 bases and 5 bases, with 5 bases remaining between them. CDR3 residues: CASSLDPNNEQFF. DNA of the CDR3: TGTGCCAGCAGCTTAGACCCTAACAATGAGCAGTTCTTC.

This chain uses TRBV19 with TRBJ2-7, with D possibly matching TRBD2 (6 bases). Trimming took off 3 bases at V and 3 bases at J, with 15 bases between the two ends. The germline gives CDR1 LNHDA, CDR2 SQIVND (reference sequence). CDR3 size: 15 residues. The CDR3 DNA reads TGTGCCAGTAGTATGGGACTTCCCGCGGGCTACGAGCAGTACTTC. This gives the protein CASSMGLPAGYEQYF.

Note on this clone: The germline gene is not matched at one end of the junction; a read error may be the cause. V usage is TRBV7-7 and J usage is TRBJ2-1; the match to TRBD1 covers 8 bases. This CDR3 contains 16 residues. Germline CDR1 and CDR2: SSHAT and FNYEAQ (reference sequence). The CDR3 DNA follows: TGTGCTAGCAGCGAGGACTCCAGGGGGCCCTACAATGAGCAGTTCTTC. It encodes CASSEDSRGPYNEQFF.

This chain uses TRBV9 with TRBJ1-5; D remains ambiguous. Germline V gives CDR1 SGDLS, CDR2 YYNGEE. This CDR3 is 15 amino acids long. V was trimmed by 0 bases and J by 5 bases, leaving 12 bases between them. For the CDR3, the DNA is TGTGCCAGCAGCGTAGAGGGTTCGGGAGATCAGCCCCAGCATTTT. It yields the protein CASSVEGSGDQPQHF. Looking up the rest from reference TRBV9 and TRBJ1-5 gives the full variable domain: DSGVTQTPKHLITATGQRVTLRCSPRSGDLSVYWYQQSLDQGLQFLIQYYNGEERAKGNILERFSAQQFPDLHSELNLSSLELGDSALYFCASSVEGSGDQPQHFGDGTRLSIL.

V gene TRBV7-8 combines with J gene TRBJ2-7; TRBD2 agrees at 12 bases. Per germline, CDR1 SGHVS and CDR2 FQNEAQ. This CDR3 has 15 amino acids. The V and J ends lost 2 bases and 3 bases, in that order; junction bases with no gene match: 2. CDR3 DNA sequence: TGTGCCAGCAGCTTACTAGCGGGAGGGTACTACGAGCAGTACTTC. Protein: CASSLLAGGYYEQYF.

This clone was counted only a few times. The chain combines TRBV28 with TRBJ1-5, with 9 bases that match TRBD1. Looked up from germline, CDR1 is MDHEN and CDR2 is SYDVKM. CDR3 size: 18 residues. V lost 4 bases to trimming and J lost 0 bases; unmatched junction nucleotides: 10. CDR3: CASSSHRDRAFSNQPQHF. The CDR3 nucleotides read TGTGCCAGCAGTTCTCACCGGGACAGGGCCTTTAGCAATCAGCCCCAGCATTTT.